This T cell receptor (beta chain) is drawn from a study of vaccination and CD4 T cells after COVID-19. Study results and limitations: Median SARS-CoV-2-reactive clonotype numbers rose nonsignificantly, about 21 to 38. It was found that, in convalescent patients, 304 of 307 vaccine-specific clones were spike mono-reactive. In convalescent patients, a median approximately 86% of post-vaccine SARS-CoV-2-reactive clones appeared only after vaccination.

Germline-derived CDR1 and CDR2 are MNHEY and SMNVEV (reference sequence). V was pared by 6 bases and J by 5 bases, with 14 bases between. The CDR3 sequence is 14 residues long. Concerning this clonotype: Its antigen is as yet unknown.

The Oncomine TCR Beta short-read assay sequenced DNA from cultured CD4+ T cells. TCRdb passed the PCR reads through MiXCR, listing each CDR3 protein once. The data contain over 15,000 distinct CDR3 sequences, over 60% of them singletons. Treatment noted: roughly 11-day PBMC culture with coronavirus spike peptide pools or control peptides (ViraFEST assay). About 2 million PBMCs went into each well for culture with about 9.5 IU/ml IL-2 and around 10 ug/ml peptide pools. The genes are TRBV27 and TRBJ2-1; weak D call: TRBD2 (6 bases). This receptor was taken from a human donor who received a COVID-19 vaccine. This material consisted of CD4+ T cells from blood, cultured in vitro, taken after SARS-CoV-2 vaccination. The DNA for the CDR3 is TGTGCCAGCAGGACCGGGACTCACAACAATGAGCAGTTCTTC. It yields the protein CASRTGTHNNEQFF.